The TCR beta chain under discussion was sequenced for a study of CD8+ T cells in alopecia areata. This clone was observed a few times. With 1 base clipped from V and 4 bases from J, the junction kept 8 bases outside the gene matches. CDR3 length: 17 amino acids. Germline V CDR1 and CDR2: SEHNR, FQNEAQ (reference sequence). cDNA prepared by RNA extraction and subsequent reverse transcription served as the template for sequencing. Profiling relied on immunoSEQ multiplex PCR, and the TCRdb table lists in-frame clones only, not all of them. The sample holds 150,000 to 200,000 clones, roughly 50% seen once.

This receptor was identified in a human donor in good health. The J gene is TRBJ1-5, the V gene TRBV7-9; 9 positions agree with TRBD1. The sequenced sample was CD4+ T cells sorted from blood. The CDR3 DNA follows: TGTGCCAGCAGCTTAGTCTTGGGACAGGGCATTAATCAGCCCCAGCATTTT. Amino acids: CASSLVLGQGINQPQHF.